What follows are 15 T cell receptor beta chains derived from one specimen sequenced in a study of T-cell reconstitution after alpha-beta-depleted transplantation in children. For TCRbeta, the library was prepared with unique molecular identifiers. Using its own MiXCR run on the PCR reads, TCRdb lists one record per CDR3 protein. In the table there are approximately 250,000 distinct CDR3 sequences, about 25% of which are singletons. The source material was PBMCs, sampled before TCRalphabeta/CD19-depleted stem cell transplant. The receptors here all came from a girl aged 2-15 years with Fanconi anemia, due to receive a stem cell transplant.

This clonotype was detected ten times or more. The chain recombines TRBV7-8 with TRBJ2-3; 8 bases match TRBD2. This CDR3 is 16 amino acids long. The V and J ends lost 5 bases and 0 bases, in that order; junction bases with no gene match: 7. Germline CDR1 and CDR2: SGHVS and FQNEAQ. CDR3 loop: CASSVGRDRSTDTQYF. CDR3 nucleotides: TGTGCCAGCAGCGTCGGGAGGGACCGTAGCACAGATACGCAGTATTTT.

This clonotype came up many times. The V gene is TRBV5-1, the J gene TRBJ2-7; tentative D call: TRBD1 (7 bases). V gave up 4 bases and J gave up 3 bases, with 20 bases separating them. The CDR3 extends over 16 amino acids. Per germline, CDR1 SGHRS and CDR2 YFSETQ. The CDR3 sequence: CASSLFSTGTGYEQYF. For the CDR3, the DNA is TGCGCCAGCAGCCTTTTTTCGACAGGGACTGGCTACGAGCAGTACTTC.

This clonotype was seen repeatedly, ten times or more. The rearrangement links TRBV10-3 to TRBJ2-7, with TRBD2 matching 8 bases. The CDR3 has 16 residues. The trim removed 2 bases at V and 3 bases at J, leaving 9 bases unmatched. Germline CDR1 reads ENHRY; CDR2 reads SYGVKD. CDR3 in DNA: TGTGCCATCAGTGAGCCTTTACTAGCGGAGCTCTACGAGCAGTACTTC. Translation: CAISEPLLAELYEQYF.

Many counts were recorded for this clonotype. The chain joins TRBV12-3 or TRBV12-4 to TRBJ2-2; perhaps TRBD2 as D (7 bases). Trimming shortened V by 2 bases and J by 4 bases, and 17 bases separated the two germline ends. This CDR3 is built from 17 residues. The DNA of the CDR3 is TGTGCCAGCAGTTTATTAAGGGGGGGCCGCGGCACCGGGGAGCTGTTTTTT. Protein sequence: CASSLLRGGRGTGELFF.

The V and J genes are TRBV7-9 and TRBJ2-1; possibly TRBD1 for D (6 bases). The CDR3 runs 15 residues. Trimming stripped 5 bases from V and 7 bases from J, with 18 bases between. Germline V lookup: CDR1 SEHNR, CDR2 FQNEAQ (reference sequence). CDR3 DNA: TGTGCCAGCAGCAGGGCGCAGGGACATAAAAATGAGCAGTTCTTC. Translated, it gives CASSRAQGHKNEQFF.

The table lists this clonotype with many counts. The V call is TRBV29-1, the J call TRBJ2-1, with 9 nucleotides matching TRBD2. Germline V gene sequence: CDR1 SQVTM, CDR2 ANQGSEA. The V gene end was trimmed by 6 bases and the J gene end by 0 bases; junction bases not matched to a gene: 9. The CDR3 has 16 residues. CDR3 residues: CSVYEWREGSYNEQFF. The CDR3 DNA follows: TGCAGCGTGTACGAATGGCGGGAGGGCTCCTACAATGAGCAGTTCTTC.

Remarks on this clonotype: A much larger clone differs from this one at a single base, so this may be a read error. The chain recombines TRBV10-3 with TRBJ2-7; D uncertain. The V gene lost 4 bases and the J gene lost 1 base, with 17 bases spanning the gap. In germline, CDR1 is ENHRY, CDR2 SYGVKD. The CDR3 runs 16 residues. The CDR3 DNA sequence: TGTGCCATCAGTGGGGCTGGGGTTCTCCTGTCCTACGAGCAGTACTTC. Amino acids: CAISGAGVLLSYEQYF.

This clonotype was seen many times. The chain carries TRBV29-1 and TRBJ2-1, with 8 nucleotides matching TRBD2. CDR3 size: 13 residues. With 7 bases clipped from V and 5 bases from J, the junction kept 7 bases outside the gene matches. Germline CDR1 is SQVTM and CDR2 is ANQGSEA. CDR3 DNA sequence: TGCAGCGGGAGCGGGAGCACCGACAATGAGCAGTTCTTC. Its protein is CSGSGSTDNEQFF.

There are many counts of this clonotype. The J gene is TRBJ1-2, the V gene TRBV5-6, with D possibly TRBD1 on 6 matching bases. V dropped 0 bases and J dropped 5 bases, with 11 bases sitting between them. This CDR3 spans 14 amino acids. Germline CDR1 reads SGHDT; CDR2 reads YYEEEE. The CDR3 coding sequence is TGTGCCAGCAGCTTGGACCGAGGACAGTATGGCTACACCTTC. It codes for CASSLDRGQYGYTF.

This clonotype was recorded at least ten times. The chain couples TRBV24-1 to TRBJ2-3; the D gene is possibly TRBD1 (5 bases). The V and J ends lost 2 bases and 3 bases respectively, with 14 bases between them. CDR1 is KGHDR, CDR2 SFDVKD, per germline. This CDR3 is built from 16 residues. The CDR3 sequence is CATSDSRRARTDTQYF. The CDR3 bases are TGTGCCACCAGTGATTCCCGCAGGGCTAGGACAGATACGCAGTATTTT.

The J gene is TRBJ2-5, the V gene TRBV28, with 8 bases fitting TRBD1. Trimming at V came to 6 bases and at J to 2 bases, leaving 8 bases not matched to a gene. In germline, CDR1 is MDHEN, CDR2 SYDVKM. The CDR3 sequence is 15 residues long. The CDR3 sequence is CASRSGQAKQETQYF. CDR3 DNA: TGTGCCAGCAGGTCGGGACAGGCGAAACAAGAGACCCAGTACTTC.

This clonotype was seen many times. The chain employs TRBV12-3 or TRBV12-4 and TRBJ2-7; tentatively, D is TRBD1 or TRBD2 (6 bases each). The CDR3 has 13 amino acids. Trimming removed 3 bases at V and 7 bases at J, with 13 bases between. CDR3 protein: CASSLWGAGEQYF. CDR3 nucleotide sequence: TGTGCCAGCAGTTTGTGGGGGGCGGGGGAGCAGTACTTC.

This clonotype was detected ten times or more. The chain couples TRBV12-3 or TRBV12-4 to TRBJ2-7, with D perhaps TRBD1 (6 bases). Trimming pared 3 bases from V and 7 bases from J, leaving 7 bases between. The CDR3 is 11 residues long. CDR3: CASSFRGEQYF. The CDR3 DNA is TGTGCCAGCAGTTTCAGGGGTGAGCAGTACTTC.

Concerning this clonotype: This may be a read error, as it is one base from a much larger clone. The chain couples TRBV12-3 or TRBV12-4 to TRBJ2-5; D perhaps matches TRBD2 (5 bases). V lost 8 bases to trimming and J lost 5 bases, with 21 bases between them. The CDR3 extends over 15 amino acids. The CDR3 coding sequence is TGTGCCAGCGCTCAGACTATTAACATCGTGGAGACCCAGTACTTC. Translation gives CASAQTINIVETQYF.

The gene calls are TRBV4-1 and TRBJ2-3; D not resolved. Germline V gene sequence: CDR1 MGHRA, CDR2 YSYEKL. V lost 0 bases and J 0 bases, leaving 13 bases between the germline ends. This CDR3 is 17 amino acids long. CDR3 sequence reads: CASSQDLKAASTDTQYF. For the CDR3, the DNA is TGCGCCAGCAGCCAAGATTTGAAGGCAGCTAGCACAGATACGCAGTATTTT.